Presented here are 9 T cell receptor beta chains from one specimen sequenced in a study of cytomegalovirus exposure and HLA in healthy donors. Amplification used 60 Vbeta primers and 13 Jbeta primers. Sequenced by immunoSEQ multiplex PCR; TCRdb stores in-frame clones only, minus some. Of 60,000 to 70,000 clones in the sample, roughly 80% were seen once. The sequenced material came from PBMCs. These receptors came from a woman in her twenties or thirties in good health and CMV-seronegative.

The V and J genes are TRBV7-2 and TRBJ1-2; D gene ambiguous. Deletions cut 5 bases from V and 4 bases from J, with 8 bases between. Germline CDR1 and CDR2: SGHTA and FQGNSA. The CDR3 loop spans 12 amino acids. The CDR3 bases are TGTGCCAGCAGCCCCCCCGGCTATGGCTACACCTTC. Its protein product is CASSPPGYGYTF.

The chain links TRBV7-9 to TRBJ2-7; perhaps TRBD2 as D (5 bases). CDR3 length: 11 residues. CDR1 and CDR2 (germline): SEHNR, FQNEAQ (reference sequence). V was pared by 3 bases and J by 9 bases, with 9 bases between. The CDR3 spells CASSFGNRQYF. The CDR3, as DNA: TGTGCCAGCAGCTTCGGGAACCGGCAGTACTTC. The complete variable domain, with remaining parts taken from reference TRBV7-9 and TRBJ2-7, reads DTGVSQNPRHKITKRGQNVTFRCDPISEHNRLYWYRQTLGQGPEFLTYFQNEAQLEKSRLLSDRFSAERPKGSFSTLEIQRTEQGDSAMYLCASSFGNRQYFGPGTRLTVT.

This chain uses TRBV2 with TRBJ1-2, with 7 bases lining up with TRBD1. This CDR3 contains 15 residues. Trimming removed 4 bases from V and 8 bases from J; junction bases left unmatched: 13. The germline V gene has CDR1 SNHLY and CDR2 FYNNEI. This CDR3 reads CASSVRRQGLWGYTF. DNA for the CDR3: TGTGCCAGCAGTGTGCGTCGACAGGGACTTTGGGGCTACACCTTC.

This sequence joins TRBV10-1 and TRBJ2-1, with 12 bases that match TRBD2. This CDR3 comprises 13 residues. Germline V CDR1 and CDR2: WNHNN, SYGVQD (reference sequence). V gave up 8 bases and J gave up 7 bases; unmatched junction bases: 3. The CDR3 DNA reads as TGCGCCAGCTCTAGCGGGGGGGCGAATGAGCAGTTCTTC. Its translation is CASSSGGANEQFF.

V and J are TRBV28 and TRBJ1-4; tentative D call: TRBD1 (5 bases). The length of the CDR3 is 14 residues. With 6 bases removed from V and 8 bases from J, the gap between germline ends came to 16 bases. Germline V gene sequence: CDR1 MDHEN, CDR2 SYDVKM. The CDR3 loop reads CASRTTVVGEKLFF. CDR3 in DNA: TGTGCCAGCAGGACGACAGTTGTGGGGGAAAAACTGTTTTTT. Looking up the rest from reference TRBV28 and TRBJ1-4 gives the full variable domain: DVKVTQSSRYLVKRTGEKVFLECVQDMDHENMFWYRQDPGLGLRLIYFSYDVKMKEKGDIPEGYSVSREKKERFSLILESASTNQTSMYLCASRTTVVGEKLFFGSGTQLSVL.

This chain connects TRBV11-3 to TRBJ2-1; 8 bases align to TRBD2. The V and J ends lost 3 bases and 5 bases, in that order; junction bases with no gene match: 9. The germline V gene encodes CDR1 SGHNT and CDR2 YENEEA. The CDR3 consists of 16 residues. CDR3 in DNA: TGTGCCAGCAGCTTTAGTTCTAGCGGGTACCACAATGAGCAGTTCTTC. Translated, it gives CASSFSSSGYHNEQFF.

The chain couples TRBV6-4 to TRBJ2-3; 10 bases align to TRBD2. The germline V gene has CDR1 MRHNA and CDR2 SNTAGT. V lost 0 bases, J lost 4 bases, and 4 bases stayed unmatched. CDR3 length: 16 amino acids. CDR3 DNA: TGTGCCAGCAGTGACTCAGCGGGGGGGGCAGCAGATACGCAGTATTTT. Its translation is CASSDSAGGAADTQYF.

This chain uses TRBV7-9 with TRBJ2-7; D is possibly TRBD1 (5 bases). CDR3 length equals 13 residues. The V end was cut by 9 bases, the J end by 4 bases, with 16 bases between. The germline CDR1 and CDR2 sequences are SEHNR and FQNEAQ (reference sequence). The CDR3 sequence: CASTAGSKYEQYF. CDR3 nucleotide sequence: TGTGCCAGTACTGCAGGGTCCAAGTACGAGCAGTACTTC.

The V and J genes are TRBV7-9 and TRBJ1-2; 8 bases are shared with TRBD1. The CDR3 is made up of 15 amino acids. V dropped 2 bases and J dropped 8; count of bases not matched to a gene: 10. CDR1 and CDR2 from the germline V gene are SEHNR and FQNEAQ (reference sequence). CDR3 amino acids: CASSLKVRTGRGYTF. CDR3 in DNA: TGTGCCAGCAGCTTAAAGGTTAGGACAGGGCGCGGCTACACCTTC.